The 27 T cell receptor beta chains below were found in one sample sequenced in a study of tumor-infiltrating lymphocytes in glioblastoma multiforme. Multiple V-beta primers and a C-beta primer amplified TCRB from RNA. TCRdb itself ran the multiplex PCR reads through MiXCR, one entry per CDR3 protein. The table has over 10,000 distinct CDR3 sequences, roughly 70% seen once. Source material: brain tumor tissue. These receptors originate from a male donor with glioblastoma.

About this clonotype itself: A much larger clone lies a single base off, so this may be a read error. Without the conserved terminal phenylalanine or tryptophan, this CDR3 likely stems from a read error. This chain uses TRBV11-2 with TRBJ2-7; 7 positions agree with TRBD1. The CDR3 has 13 amino acids. V shed 4 bases, J shed 5 bases, and the junction held 5 bases outside the gene matches. The germline gives CDR1 SGHAT, CDR2 FQNNGV. DNA of the CDR3: TGTGCCAGCAGCTCCTATACAGGGGACGAGCAGTACTAC. As protein: CASSSYTGDEQYY.

To note about this clonotype: Its ends do not fully match the called genes, so a read error is possible. V gene TRBV6-2 or TRBV6-3 combines with J gene TRBJ2-7; D is perhaps TRBD1 or TRBD2 (5 bases each). From germline, CDR1 is MNHEY and CDR2 SVGEGT. This CDR3 is built from 12 residues. The CDR3 loop is CATGTISYEQYF. The CDR3 DNA reads as TGTGCCACAGGGACCATTTCCTACGAGCAGTATTTC.

The table lists this clonotype with many counts. The chain has TRBV30 and TRBJ2-5; 10 nucleotides line up with TRBD2. The CDR3 loop spans 13 amino acids. Germline V gene data show CDR1 as GTSNPN and CDR2 as SVGIG (reference sequence). V was pared by 5 bases and J by 5 bases, with 5 bases of the junction left unmatched. CDR3 protein: CAWEREGTETQYF. DNA for the CDR3: TGTGCCTGGGAGCGGGAGGGTACGGAGACCCAGTACTTC.

This clonotype occurred a few times. This rearrangement joins TRBV6-5 to TRBJ1-2; a possible D gene is TRBD1 (6 bases). Germline assignment: CDR1 MNHEY and CDR2 SVGAGI. This CDR3 is 13 amino acids long. Trimming took 7 bases from V and 7 from J, leaving 16 bases between them. The CDR3 sequence is CASTKGGAGGYTF. The CDR3 DNA is TGTGCCAGCACGAAGGGGGGGGCGGGTGGCTACACCTTC.

The chain employs TRBV6-5 and TRBJ2-4, with 7 positions matching TRBD1. Germline-derived CDR1 and CDR2 are MNHEY and SVGAGI. The CDR3 runs to 13 residues. J lost 4 bases, V lost 6 bases, and 3 bases had no gene match. The CDR3: CASSDRDKNIQYF. CDR3 nucleotides: TGTGCCAGCAGCGACAGGGATAAAAACATTCAGTACTTC.

As concerns this clonotype: Likely a read error: the CDR3 ends without its conserved phenylalanine or tryptophan. The rearrangement uses TRBV30 and TRBJ1-1; 9 positions agree with TRBD1. From germline, CDR1 is GTSNPN and CDR2 SVGIG (reference sequence). V dropped 6 bases and J dropped 0; count of bases not matched to a gene: 11. The CDR3 runs to 16 residues. The CDR3 DNA is TGTGCCTGCAGGAAAGGGACAGGGAGTATGAACACTGAAGCTTTCTCT. This encodes CACRKGTGSMNTEAFS.

The rearrangement uses TRBV11-3 and TRBJ2-1; 11 nucleotides match TRBD2. The CDR3 totals 18 residues. V trimming: 3 bases; J trimming: 0 bases; junction bases outside the gene matches: 7. Germline loops: CDR1 SGHNT, CDR2 YENEEA. CDR3 DNA: TGTGCCAGCAGCTTTTCCGGGACTAGCGGCTACTCCTACAATGAGCAGTTCTTC. It specifies CASSFSGTSGYSYNEQFF.

The chain combines TRBV11-2 with TRBJ1-2, with D possibly being TRBD1 (5 bases). Germline V gives CDR1 SGHAT, CDR2 FQNNGV. The CDR3 length is 14 residues. Trimming stripped 5 bases from V and 5 bases from J, with 15 bases between. The CDR3 sequence is CASSPGLLAYGYTF. CDR3 nucleotides: TGTGCCAGCAGCCCGGGACTGCTCGCTTATGGCTACACCTTC.

This clonotype appeared once. The chain joins TRBV7-8 to TRBJ2-7; a weak D match, TRBD2 (6 bases). Germline V gene lookup returns CDR1 SGHVS and CDR2 FQNEAQ. This CDR3 comprises 13 residues. The CDR3, as DNA: TGTGTCAGCAGCTCAAGCGGAGGGTTGGAGCAGTACGTC. Its translation: CVSSSSGGLEQYV.

Comment on this clonotype: An end of the junction differs from the germline gene, which may be a read error. CDR3 sequence (DNA): TGCAGCATTGAACATTCCAGCAACACCGGAGCTTTCTTT. Translated: CSIEHSSNTGAFF. The V call is TRBV29-1, the J call TRBJ1-1; no reliable D call. This CDR3 is 13 amino acids long. From germline, CDR1 is SQVTM and CDR2 ANQGSEA.

CDR3 amino acids: CASSMDSNSYEQYF. The CDR3, as DNA: TGTGCCAGCAGTATGGACTCGAACTCCTACGAGCAGTACTTC. The chain joins TRBV6-1 to TRBJ2-7, with a weak D call TRBD2 (5 bases). With 5 bases removed from V and 0 bases from J, the gap between germline ends came to 11 bases. The CDR3 length is 14 residues. Germline assignment: CDR1 MNHNS and CDR2 SASEGT.

As for this clonotype: The missing conserved phenylalanine or tryptophan at the end of this CDR3 makes a read error likely. The chain has TRBV11-2 and TRBJ2-1; TRBD2 matches at 7 bases. CDR1 SGHAT and CDR2 FQNNGV come from the germline V gene. J gave up 7 bases and V 0 bases, and 9 bases lay outside the gene matches. CDR3 length equals 16 residues. This CDR3 is CASSLDSGGLSNEQFL. The CDR3 DNA sequence: TGTGCCAGCAGCTTAGATTCGGGGGGACTTTCAAATGAGCAGTTCCTC.

Points on this clonotype: It is likely a read error, because the conserved phenylalanine at the end of the CDR3 is missing. V usage is TRBV28 and J usage is TRBJ2-7, with TRBD2 as a possible D gene (6 bases). This CDR3 has 13 amino acids. Germline V CDR1 and CDR2: MDHEN, SYDVKM. Written as DNA, the CDR3 is TGTGCCAGCAGCGTCGGGGGTTCCTATGAGCAGTACTTG. It translates to CASSVGGSYEQYL.

The chain couples TRBV10-3 to TRBJ2-1, with TRBD2 identical over 14 bases. The V gene end was trimmed by 8 bases and the J gene end by 0 bases; junction bases not matched to a gene: 9. Per the germline V gene, CDR1 is ENHRY and CDR2 is SYGVKD. The CDR3 covers 18 residues. CDR3 sequence: CAIGGLAGGSRSYNEQFF. DNA of the CDR3: TGTGCCATCGGCGGACTAGCGGGAGGATCCCGCTCCTACAATGAGCAGTTCTTC.

This sequence joins TRBV11-3 and TRBJ1-1; 8 bases map to TRBD1. Germline V gene sequence: CDR1 SGHNT, CDR2 YENEEA. V lost 5 bases, J lost 4 bases, and 6 bases stayed unmatched. There are 14 residues in the CDR3. In DNA, the CDR3 is TGTGCCAGCAGCCTGATTGGACAGGGCACTGAAGCTTTCTTT. This sequence encodes CASSLIGQGTEAFF.

In this sample, this clonotype turned up once. The chain combines TRBV6-1 with TRBJ2-3; perhaps TRBD2 as D (6 bases). V dropped 1 base and J dropped 0 bases, with 8 bases sitting between them. The CDR3 runs 15 residues. CDR1 is MNHNS and CDR2 is SASEGT in the germline V gene. CDR3 DNA: TGTGCCAGCAGTGAAGAGGCGGGGAGCACAGATACGCAGTATTTT. Encoded protein: CASSEEAGSTDTQYF.

Comment on this clonotype: The junction does not match germline at one end; this may be a read error. This chain uses TRBV11-2 with TRBJ2-5; no definite D call. Germline values: CDR1 SGHAT, CDR2 FQNNGV. The CDR3 spans 13 residues. The CDR3 nucleotides read TGTGCCAGCATCCTAGAGGTCTTGGGCCTCCGGTTCTTC. It is translated as CASILEVLGLRFF.

This chain links TRBV20-1 with TRBJ2-1, with 13 nucleotides matching TRBD2. The CDR3 loop spans 16 amino acids. The germline V gene has CDR1 DFQATT and CDR2 SNEGSKA (reference sequence). V was clipped by 3 bases and J by 13 bases; unmatched bases: 15. CDR3 sequence: CSASRQGLAGMKEQFF. The CDR3 DNA reads as TGCAGTGCTAGTCGACAGGGACTAGCGGGAATGAAAGAACAGTTCTTC.

This clonotype has just a few counts. The chain couples TRBV11-2 to TRBJ2-1, with D possibly being TRBD1 or TRBD2 (7 bases each). The CDR3 has 18 residues. CDR1 and CDR2 (germline): SGHAT, FQNNGV. V was clipped by 5 bases and J by 2 bases, with 22 bases between them. CDR3 DNA sequence: TGTGCCAGCAGCGGCGACAGGGTGGCTAGCGGAGCCTACAATGAGCAGTTCTTC. The encoded protein is CASSGDRVASGAYNEQFF.

As for this clonotype: This sequence may be a read error, since a much larger clone differs from it by one base. The rearrangement links TRBV13 to TRBJ2-3; D may be TRBD2 (5 bases). The V gene's germline CDR1 is PRHDT and CDR2 FYEKMQ (reference sequence). The CDR3 totals 13 residues. Trimming left V 6 bases short and J 4 bases short, with 11 bases between. The CDR3 sequence: CASRPGSADTQYF. CDR3 nucleotides: TGTGCCAGCAGGCCTGGGAGCGCAGATACGCAGTATTTT. The variable domain in full, with the rest retrieved from reference TRBV13 and TRBJ2-3, is AAGVIQSPRHLIKEKRETATLKCYPIPRHDTVYWYQQGPGQDPQFLISFYEKMQSDKGSIPDRFSAQQFSDYHSELNMSSLELGDSALYFCASRPGSADTQYFGPGTRLTVL.

The J gene is TRBJ2-2, the V gene TRBV5-5, with D unresolved. Germline-derived CDR1 and CDR2 are SGHKS and YYEKEE (reference sequence). V was clipped by 7 bases and J by 7 bases, with 11 bases between them. This CDR3 region has 12 residues. The CDR3 DNA is TGTGCCAGCGGCACAACCAGCGGGGAGCTGTTTTTT. Its translation is CASGTTSGELFF.

This clonotype was seen a handful of times. No conserved phenylalanine or tryptophan ends this CDR3, so it is likely a read error. The V and J genes are TRBV11-2 and TRBJ2-1, with D perhaps assigned TRBD1 or TRBD2 (6 bases each). Trimming stripped 0 bases from V and 7 bases from J, with 7 bases between. This CDR3 is built from 13 residues. Looked up from germline, CDR1 is SGHAT and CDR2 is FQNNGV. CDR3 bases: TGTGCCAGCAGCTTAGAAGGGGGGAATGAGCAGTTCTCC. It translates to CASSLEGGNEQFS.

Points on this clonotype: One junction end disagrees with the germline gene, perhaps due to a read error. J is TRBJ2-5 and V is TRBV12-3 or TRBV12-4, with D perhaps TRBD2 (7 bases). The CDR3 covers 19 residues. The CDR3 sequence: CVSSPGASGAPFVSKTQYF. Here the CDR3 DNA reads TGTGTCAGCAGCCCAGGGGCTAGCGGAGCCCCCTTTGTGTCGAAGACCCAGTACTTC.

Details on this clonotype: The junction and the germline gene differ at one end; a read error may be behind it. The V and J genes are TRBV14 and TRBJ2-5; D may match TRBD1 or TRBD2 (5 bases each). The CDR3 has 14 amino acids. Germline CDR1 and CDR2: SGHDN and FVKESK. The CDR3, as DNA: TGTGCCAGTAGCCAAGAACGGACTTGGGGGATCCAGTACTTC. Translating gives CASSQERTWGIQYF.

Comment on this clonotype: A junction end diverges from the germline sequence, so it may reflect a read error. V usage is TRBV29-1 and J usage is TRBJ2-1, with D possibly matching TRBD1 (5 bases). CDR3 length: 8 residues. CDR1 is SQVTM and CDR2 is ANQGSEA in the germline V gene. CDR3 sequence reads: CSVEDRAF. CDR3 DNA: TGCAGCGTTGAAGACAGGGCGTTC.

This clonotype was recorded a few times. The rearrangement uses TRBV11-3 and TRBJ2-3, with D hard to call. V lost 0 bases and J lost 0, with 7 bases in between. CDR1 is SGHNT, CDR2 YENEEA, per germline. The CDR3 is 15 residues long. CDR3 amino acids: CASSLDSTSTDTQYF. For the CDR3, the DNA is TGTGCCAGCAGCTTAGACAGTACCAGCACAGATACGCAGTATTTT.

The genes are TRBV12-3 or TRBV12-4 and TRBJ2-7, with 9 bases aligning to TRBD2. There are 16 residues in the CDR3. After removal of 4 bases from V and 3 bases from J, the junction contained 10 bases not matched to a gene. CDR3 sequence reads: CASSSGISGRGYEQYF. The CDR3 coding sequence is TGTGCCAGCAGTTCCGGGATTAGCGGGAGAGGCTACGAGCAGTACTTC.